Below, 22 T cell receptor beta chains from the same sample are listed, as sequenced in a study of OX40 agonist ivuxolimab in advanced cancers. Receptor amplification or capture employed the immunoSEQ multiplex PCR assay. TCRdb stores this immuneACCESS table with in-frame sequences only. Part of the clones is absent; in the studies checked, under half of the shortfall reflects unresolved V genes, and no reason is known for the rest. The sample contains approximately 80,000 clones, 75% to 95% of them found a single time. Of the sample, approximately 0.43% falls within the top ten clones. The sequencing used CD4+ or CD8+ T cells sorted from blood, collected in a trial of the OX40 agonist ivuxolimab. All receptors derive from an adult with an advanced solid tumor such as melanoma, head and neck, liver or kidney cancer.

This clone was detected a few times. The CDR3, as DNA: TGTGCCAGCAGCCCCGGACTAGCGGGGATTCCTAGCACAGATACGCAGTATTTT. Amino acids: CASSPGLAGIPSTDTQYF. The chain recombines TRBV7-3 with TRBJ2-3; 12 bases match TRBD2. Germline CDR1 and CDR2: SGHTA and FQGTGA. This CDR3 is 18 amino acids long. The V segment lost 5 bases and the J segment 0 bases; nucleotides outside the gene matches: 9.

In its sample, this clone was seen once. The rearrangement uses TRBV2 and TRBJ2-5, with TRBD1 matching 8 bases. Germline V gives CDR1 SNHLY, CDR2 FYNNEI. The ends lost 5 bases at V and 1 base at J; junction bases unmatched: 6. This CDR3 has 15 residues. The CDR3 DNA reads TGTGCCAGCAGTAGCTACAGGGGGGCCCAAGAGACCCAGTACTTC. This codes for CASSSYRGAQETQYF.

The chain employs TRBV5-4 and TRBJ2-2; the D is unclear. Germline loops: CDR1 SGHNT, CDR2 YYREEE (reference sequence). The CDR3 extends over 15 amino acids. V lost 1 base and J 0 bases, leaving 7 bases between the germline ends. CDR3 in amino acids: CASSLTATNTGELFF. As DNA, the CDR3 is TGTGCCAGCAGCTTGACAGCTACGAACACCGGGGAGCTGTTTTTT.

This chain links TRBV4-2 with TRBJ2-3; 7 bases agree with TRBD1. The junction had 7 bases not matched to a gene; V was cut back by 2 bases and J by 5 bases. This CDR3 spans 15 amino acids. Germline V gene sequence: CDR1 LGHNA, CDR2 YNFKEQ. The CDR3 here is CASSQPQGSGDTQYF. CDR3 nucleotides: TGTGCCAGCAGCCAACCACAGGGGAGTGGAGATACGCAGTATTTT.

The chain is built from TRBV7-8 and TRBJ1-2; no clear D. This CDR3 has 15 residues. In germline, CDR1 is SGHVS, CDR2 FQNEAQ. V was pared by 0 bases and J by 7 bases, with 15 bases between. The CDR3 coding sequence is TGTGCCAGCAGCTTAGCGCTCTCGCAGTTAAGTGGCTACACCTTC. This translates into CASSLALSQLSGYTF.

The chain carries TRBV2 and TRBJ1-1; the D gene is possibly TRBD1 (5 bases). CDR1 is SNHLY and CDR2 is FYNNEI in the germline V gene. Deletions cut 10 bases from V and 5 bases from J, with 20 bases between. This CDR3 region has 14 residues. Here the CDR3 DNA reads TGTGCCAATGGGGGAAACGGTGGGGAAACTGAAGCTTTCTTT. Protein sequence: CANGGNGGETEAFF.

This clone was seen a handful of times. V usage is TRBV12-5 and J usage is TRBJ1-1; no reliable D call. Trimming stripped 2 bases from V and 7 bases from J, with 5 bases between. Germline V gene data show CDR1 as LGHNT and CDR2 as FRNRAP. The CDR3 is 11 residues long. The CDR3 DNA reads TGTGCTAGTGGTTTGTCCCTTGAAGCTTTCTTT. Translation gives CASGLSLEAFF.

This chain joins TRBV6-1 and TRBJ2-5, with D uncertain. Trimming stripped 1 base from V and 7 bases from J, with 10 bases between. There are 13 residues in the CDR3. From germline, CDR1 is MNHNS and CDR2 SASEGT. The CDR3 region is CASSEGTRGTQYF. CDR3 nucleotides: TGTGCCAGCAGTGAAGGGACGAGAGGGACCCAGTACTTC.

The V gene is TRBV2, the J gene TRBJ1-4, with unresolved D. Deletions cut 4 bases from V and 8 bases from J, with 2 bases between. CDR1 and CDR2 from the germline V gene are SNHLY and FYNNEI. This CDR3 contains 10 residues. The CDR3 sequence: CASSVEKLFF. The CDR3 DNA is TGTGCCAGCAGTGTGGAAAAACTGTTTTTT.

The V gene is TRBV7-6, the J gene TRBJ1-1; weak D call: TRBD1 (5 bases). This CDR3 comprises 15 residues. Germline CDR1 is SGHVS and CDR2 is FNYEAQ. Trimming cost V 1 base and J 1 base, with 10 bases left between them. CDR3 region: CASSLEARENTEAFF. The CDR3 nucleotides read TGTGCCAGCAGCTTAGAGGCCAGGGAGAACACTGAAGCTTTCTTT.

This clone was seen just once. The V call is TRBV18, the J call TRBJ2-7; 10 bases match TRBD1. The V segment lost 0 bases and the J segment 3 bases; nucleotides outside the gene matches: 2. There are 15 residues in the CDR3. Germline CDR1 reads KGHSH; CDR2 reads LQKENI. CDR3 sequence reads: CASSPPGQGNYEQYF. The CDR3 nucleotides are TGTGCCAGCTCACCACCGGGACAGGGGAACTACGAGCAGTACTTC.

V usage is TRBV21-1 and J usage is TRBJ1-1; the tabulated D call, TRBD1, remains unverified against the DNA. TRBV21-1 corresponds to a pseudogene. The CDR3 length is 14 residues. CDR3 amino acids: CASSKRHRNTEAFF. As DNA, the CDR3 is TGTGCCAGCAGCAAAAGGCACAGAAACACTGAAGCTTTCTTT.

This clone appeared once. The rearrangement joins TRBV19 to TRBJ2-7, with D maybe TRBD2 (7 bases). The germline gives CDR1 LNHDA, CDR2 SQIVND (reference sequence). Trimming stripped 4 bases from V and 0 bases from J, with 13 bases between. CDR3 length: 15 amino acids. The CDR3 reads CASSTVGGASYEQYF. The CDR3 nucleotides are TGTGCCAGTAGTACCGTAGGGGGGGCCTCCTACGAGCAGTACTTC. The full variable domain, with the rest looked up from reference TRBV19 and TRBJ2-7, is DGGITQSPKYLFRKEGQNVTLSCEQNLNHDAMYWYRQDPGQGLRLIYYSQIVNDFQKGDIAEGYSVSREKKESFPLTVTSAQKNPTAFYLCASSTVGGASYEQYFGPGTRLTVT.

The rearrangement uses TRBV29-1 and TRBJ1-1; D perhaps matches TRBD1 (5 bases). The germline gives CDR1 SQVTM, CDR2 ANQGSEA. The V gene lost 3 bases and the J gene lost 9 bases, with 11 bases spanning the gap. The CDR3 extends over 11 amino acids. This CDR3 is CSVETAAKAFF. CDR3 bases: TGCAGCGTTGAGACAGCAGCTAAAGCTTTCTTT.

The rearrangement links TRBV18 to TRBJ1-1; D remains unclear. Trimming removed 3 bases at V and 6 bases at J, with 17 bases between. Germline V CDR1 and CDR2: KGHSH, LQKENI. The length of the CDR3 is 15 residues. The CDR3: CASSPGLGRTPEAFF. CDR3 in DNA: TGTGCCAGCTCACCCGGTCTGGGGAGAACCCCTGAAGCTTTCTTT.

V and J are TRBV14 and TRBJ2-1, with a weak D call TRBD1 (5 bases). The CDR3 has 15 residues. CDR1 is SGHDN and CDR2 is FVKESK in the germline V gene. V dropped 5 bases and J dropped 6 bases, with 17 bases sitting between them. CDR3 amino acids: CASSVQGGLVNEQFF. In DNA form, the CDR3 reads TGTGCCAGCAGCGTTCAGGGTGGTTTGGTCAATGAGCAGTTCTTC.

The chain is built from TRBV5-1 and TRBJ2-5; TRBD1 aligns across 7 bases. Germline assignment: CDR1 SGHRS and CDR2 YFSETQ. V trimming: 3 bases; J trimming: 3 bases; junction bases outside the gene matches: 8. The CDR3 is 15 residues long. CDR3 protein: CASSSGQVGEETQYF. CDR3 DNA: TGCGCCAGCAGCTCCGGACAGGTGGGCGAAGAGACCCAGTACTTC.

The chain employs TRBV9 and TRBJ2-3; 12 nucleotides agree with TRBD2. The CDR3 extends over 15 amino acids. Germline CDR1 and CDR2: SGDLS and YYNGEE. The trim removed 4 bases at V and 3 bases at J, leaving 3 bases unmatched. The CDR3 DNA is TGTGCCAGCAGCCTGACTAGCGGGGGAACAGATACGCAGTATTTT. Translated, it gives CASSLTSGGTDTQYF.

V is TRBV19 and J is TRBJ1-2, with 8 bases aligning to TRBD1. Germline lookup yields CDR1 LNHDA and CDR2 SQIVND (reference sequence). With V trimmed by 3 bases and J by 8 bases, 5 bases remained unmatched. The CDR3 length is 13 residues. CDR3 protein: CASSIQGARGYTF. Here the CDR3 DNA reads TGTGCCAGTAGTATTCAGGGGGCGCGCGGCTACACCTTC.

The chain employs TRBV5-4 and TRBJ1-6; TRBD1 is a possible D gene (5 bases). The germline V gene has CDR1 SGHNT and CDR2 YYREEE (reference sequence). V shed 0 bases and J shed 9 bases, with 13 bases lying between them. The CDR3 is 15 amino acids. DNA for the CDR3: TGTGCCAGCAGCTTGGGCCAGGGTAGAAGTTCACCCCTCCACTTT. This encodes CASSLGQGRSSPLHF.

V gene TRBV5-1 combines with J gene TRBJ2-7, with D possibly matching TRBD1 (6 bases). The germline V gene encodes CDR1 SGHRS and CDR2 YFSETQ. V lost 4 bases to trimming and J lost 7 bases, with 18 bases between them. This CDR3 region has 14 residues. The CDR3, as DNA: TGCGCCAGCAGCCTGGGGGCTGGGGCGTGGGAGCAGTACTTC. Protein sequence: CASSLGAGAWEQYF.

V gene TRBV14 combines with J gene TRBJ2-3; D gene unclear. The germline gives CDR1 SGHDN, CDR2 FVKESK. The CDR3 extends over 15 amino acids. V was shortened by 1 base and J by 1 base, with 9 bases between the two germline ends. The CDR3 coding sequence is TGTGCCAGCAGCCAAGCAGTACCGGGCACAGATACGCAGTATTTT. Translation gives CASSQAVPGTDTQYF.